The rows below give T cell receptor beta chains drawn from one sample of a study of T cells in Graves' hyperthyroidism and ophthalmopathy. Each CDR3 protein gets one entry after TCRdb re-called the multiplex PCR reads with MiXCR. The sample consists of 500,000 to 550,000 distinct CDR3 sequences, about 20% of them appearing once. Material for sequencing was blood. The origin of the receptors is a man between 35 and 55 years old with Graves' ophthalmopathy. CDR3s include the opening cysteine and the closing phenylalanine or tryptophan. A D gene is named only where the DNA matches it firmly. Clone sizes are given selectively: once, few, many, or a class where the clone is expanded.

j_call: TRBJ1-5
v_call: TRBV5-6
clone_size: few
d_call: .
cdr3_aa: CASSQGGGQGQPQHF
cdr3_nt: TGTGCCAGCAGCCAGGGCGGGGGGCAAGGTCAGCCCCAGCATTTT

j_call: TRBJ1-6
v_call: TRBV27
clone_size: .
d_call: .
cdr3_aa: CASSFTRPGDSPLHF
cdr3_nt: TGTGCCAGCAGTTTTACCAGGCCCGGGGATTCACCCCTCCACTTT

j_call: TRBJ2-1
v_call: TRBV20-1
clone_size: many
d_call: .
cdr3_aa: CSAKRLNEQFF
cdr3_nt: TGCAGTGCTAAGCGTCTCAATGAGCAGTTCTTC

j_call: TRBJ2-3
v_call: TRBV5-1
clone_size: many
d_call: TRBD1
cdr3_aa: CASSLSGQGRADTQYF
cdr3_nt: TGCGCCAGCAGCTTAAGTGGACAGGGGAGGGCAGATACGCAGTATTTT

j_call: TRBJ1-2
v_call: TRBV14
clone_size: few
d_call: .
cdr3_aa: CASSQASAGVGNGYTF
cdr3_nt: TGTGCCAGCAGCCAAGCCAGCGCAGGTGTTGGGAATGGCTACACCTTC

j_call: TRBJ1-5
v_call: TRBV19
clone_size: few
d_call: .
cdr3_aa: CASSMGNQPQHF
cdr3_nt: TGTGCCAGTAGTATGGGTAATCAGCCCCAGCATTTT

j_call: TRBJ2-1
v_call: TRBV11-1
clone_size: .
d_call: TRBD2
cdr3_aa: CASSFRASGRGHEQFF
cdr3_nt: TGTGCCAGCAGCTTCAGGGCTAGCGGGAGAGGGCATGAGCAGTTCTTC

j_call: TRBJ2-5
v_call: TRBV28
clone_size: many
d_call: .
cdr3_aa: CASSFLIGETQYF
cdr3_nt: TGTGCCAGCAGTTTTCTGATAGGAGAGACCCAGTACTTC

j_call: TRBJ2-5
v_call: TRBV3-1
clone_size: few
d_call: .
cdr3_aa: CASSHPSVSGTQETQYF
cdr3_nt: TGTGCCAGCAGCCACCCATCGGTTAGCGGAACCCAAGAGACCCAGTACTTC

j_call: TRBJ1-4
v_call: TRBV27
clone_size: few
d_call: .
cdr3_aa: CASSSTGLGEKLFF
cdr3_nt: TGTGCCAGCAGTTCTACAGGCCTGGGGGAAAAACTGTTTTTT

j_call: TRBJ1-1
v_call: TRBV19
clone_size: few
d_call: .
cdr3_aa: CASSIDGGFEAFF
cdr3_nt: TGTGCCAGTAGTATAGATGGAGGGTTTGAAGCTTTCTTT